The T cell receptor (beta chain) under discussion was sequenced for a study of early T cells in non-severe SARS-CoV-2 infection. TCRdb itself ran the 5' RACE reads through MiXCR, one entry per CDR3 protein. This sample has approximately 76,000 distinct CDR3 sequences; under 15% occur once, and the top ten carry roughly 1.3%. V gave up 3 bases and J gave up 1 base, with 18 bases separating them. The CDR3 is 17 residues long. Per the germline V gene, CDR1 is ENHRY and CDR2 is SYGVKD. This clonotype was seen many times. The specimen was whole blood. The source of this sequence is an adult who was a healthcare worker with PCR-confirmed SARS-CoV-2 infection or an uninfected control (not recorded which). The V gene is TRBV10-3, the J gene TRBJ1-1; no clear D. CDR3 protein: CAISEWVGVRENTEAFF. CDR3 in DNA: TGTGCCATCAGTGAATGGGTGGGCGTACGGGAGAACACTGAAGCTTTCTTT.